Following are 30 T cell receptor beta chains from one sample sequenced in a study of cytomegalovirus exposure and HLA in healthy donors. The primer mix had 60 Vbeta and 13 Jbeta primers. TCRdb's table, derived via immunoSEQ multiplex PCR, lists solely in-frame clones and lacks some. In the table there are about 140,000 clones, 82% of which are singletons. The sample was PBMCs. These receptors were taken from a man aged 18 to 29 in good health and CMV-seropositive.

This chain links TRBV7-3 with TRBJ1-3; no clear D. The CDR3 is 14 residues long. Germline CDR1 and CDR2: SGHTA and FQGTGA. Trimming removed 5 bases at V and 0 bases at J, with 8 bases between. This CDR3 reads CASSLGISGNTIYF. The CDR3 nucleotides read TGTGCCAGCAGCCTCGGGATCTCTGGAAACACCATATATTTT.

This clone was counted only a few times. The chain joins TRBV7-8 to TRBJ1-1; unclear D gene. This CDR3 spans 13 amino acids. Trimming stripped 1 base from V and 3 bases from J, with 6 bases between. The V gene's germline CDR1 is SGHVS and CDR2 FQNEAQ. The CDR3 DNA reads as TGTGCCAGCAGCTTAGGGCTGTACACTGAAGCTTTCTTT. Its protein product is CASSLGLYTEAFF.

The V gene is TRBV10-3, the J gene TRBJ2-7; 10 bases match TRBD1. The CDR3 spans 15 residues. V lost 0 bases, J lost 6 bases, and 5 bases stayed unmatched. Germline V CDR1 and CDR2: ENHRY, SYGVKD. The CDR3 DNA follows: TGTGCCATCAGTGAGTCCGGGACAGGGGCTTCCGAGCAGTACTTC. Translating gives CAISESGTGASEQYF.

The CDR3 DNA reads as TGTGCCAGCAGCGACTGGACAGGGGTGAACACTGAAGCTTTCTTT. Its translation: CASSDWTGVNTEAFF. The chain joins TRBV7-9 to TRBJ1-1; the match to TRBD1 covers 9 bases. Germline V CDR1 and CDR2: SEHNR, FQNEAQ (reference sequence). Trimming cost V 5 bases and J 0 bases; bases outside gene matches: 4. The CDR3 extends over 15 amino acids. The entire variable domain, with the rest obtained from reference TRBV7-9 and TRBJ1-1, is as follows: DTGVSQNPRHKITKRGQNVTFRCDPISEHNRLYWYRQTLGQGPEFLTYFQNEAQLEKSRLLSDRFSAERPKGSFSTLEIQRTEQGDSAMYLCASSDWTGVNTEAFFGQGTRLTVV.

The J gene is TRBJ2-1, the V gene TRBV7-9; 8 nucleotides align to TRBD2. The CDR3 length is 19 residues. CDR1 and CDR2 from the germline V gene are SEHNR and FQNEAQ (reference sequence). Losses at the gene ends were 5 bases for V and 5 bases for J; bases not matched to a gene: 20. The CDR3 loop reads CASSPGGISTREQNNEQFF. The CDR3, as DNA: TGTGCCAGCAGCCCGGGGGGGATAAGTACGCGGGAGCAGAACAATGAGCAGTTCTTC.

This chain connects TRBV30 to TRBJ1-1, with D maybe TRBD1 (5 bases). CDR3 length: 13 amino acids. Germline CDR1 is GTSNPN and CDR2 is SVGIG (reference sequence). The V gene lost 5 bases and the J gene lost 2 bases, with 12 bases spanning the gap. CDR3 in DNA: TGTGCCTGGGGAACGGGACTCAACACTGAAGCTTTCTTT. Protein sequence: CAWGTGLNTEAFF.

The gene calls are TRBV27 and TRBJ1-5; TRBD1 matches 7 bases. Germline V gene lookup returns CDR1 MNHEY and CDR2 SMNVEV (reference sequence). V lost 5 bases, J lost 4 bases, and 5 bases stayed unmatched. CDR3 length equals 14 residues. Written as DNA, the CDR3 is TGTGCCAGCAGTACCCACAGGGGAAATCAGCCCCAGCATTTT. Its translation: CASSTHRGNQPQHF.

DNA for the CDR3: TGTGCCAGCGCAGGGGTTACGAACACCGGGGAGCTGTTTTTT. Encoded protein: CASAGVTNTGELFF. The gene calls are TRBV10-3 and TRBJ2-2; maybe TRBD1 (6 bases). This CDR3 contains 14 residues. From germline, CDR1 is ENHRY and CDR2 SYGVKD. Between the trimmed V and J ends, which lost 10 bases and 0 bases, there was a span of 12 bases.

The V gene is TRBV2, the J gene TRBJ1-2; 8 bases match TRBD1. This CDR3 region has 14 residues. Germline values: CDR1 SNHLY, CDR2 FYNNEI. The junction had 6 bases not matched to a gene; V was cut back by 7 bases and J by 2 bases. CDR3 nucleotide sequence: TGTGCCAGCACTCCTACAGGGGGAAACTATGGCTACACCTTC. Protein sequence: CASTPTGGNYGYTF.

This clone has a single count. The V call is TRBV5-1, the J call TRBJ1-1, with 8 bases matching TRBD1. The CDR3 contains 14 residues. Germline V CDR1 and CDR2: SGHRS, YFSETQ. Germline trimming cut 3 bases from V and 8 bases from J; bases unmatched to any gene: 9. The CDR3 is CASSYYGQGDEAFF. The CDR3 DNA follows: TGCGCCAGCAGCTACTATGGACAGGGCGACGAAGCTTTCTTT.

This clone occurred a few times. This CDR3 is CASSIAGTGGGGYTF. The CDR3 coding sequence is TGTGCCAGTAGTATAGCTGGGACAGGGGGAGGTGGCTACACCTTC. This rearrangement joins TRBV19 to TRBJ1-2; 11 positions agree with TRBD1. Per germline, CDR1 LNHDA and CDR2 SQIVND (reference sequence). The V segment lost 1 base and the J segment 7 bases; nucleotides outside the gene matches: 5. The CDR3 is 15 amino acids. Supplemented by reference TRBV19 and TRBJ1-2, the full variable domain reads DGGITQSPKYLFRKEGQNVTLSCEQNLNHDAMYWYRQDPGQGLRLIYYSQIVNDFQKGDIAEGYSVSREKKESFPLTVTSAQKNPTAFYLCASSIAGTGGGGYTFGSGTRLTVV.

This rearrangement joins TRBV30 to TRBJ2-7; D gene uncertain. With 0 bases removed from V and 7 bases from J, the gap between germline ends came to 7 bases. The CDR3 contains 11 residues. The germline V gene has CDR1 GTSNPN and CDR2 SVGIG (reference sequence). The CDR3 loop is CAWSVSVEQYF. The CDR3 nucleotides read TGTGCCTGGAGTGTATCAGTGGAGCAGTACTTC. Full variable domain (rest looked up from reference TRBV30 and TRBJ2-7): SQTIHQWPATLVQPVGSPLSLECTVEGTSNPNLYWYRQAAGRGLQLLFYSVGIGQISSEVPQNLSASRPQDRQFILSSKKLLLSDSGFYLCAWSVSVEQYFGPGTRLTVT.

This chain links TRBV6-1 with TRBJ2-3; tentative D call: TRBD1 (6 bases). In germline, CDR1 is MNHNS, CDR2 SASEGT. The CDR3 is 18 amino acids. V was clipped by 4 bases and J by 0 bases, with 20 bases between them. This CDR3 reads CASSASGRGTPSTDTQYF. The CDR3 nucleotides are TGTGCCAGCAGTGCTTCGGGCAGGGGAACACCCAGCACAGATACGCAGTATTTT.

The rearrangement links TRBV15 to TRBJ1-1; the D gene is possibly TRBD1 (6 bases). This CDR3 spans 16 amino acids. From germline, CDR1 is LNHNV and CDR2 YYDKDF (reference sequence). V lost 5 bases and J 0 bases, leaving 16 bases between the germline ends. The DNA for the CDR3 is TGTGCCACCAGCGCGAAAGGGGGACGGATGAACACTGAAGCTTTCTTT. This codes for CATSAKGGRMNTEAFF.

The rearrangement links TRBV2 to TRBJ2-6; a weak D match, TRBD1 (5 bases). Trimming shortened V by 2 bases and J by 2 bases, and 13 bases separated the two germline ends. The CDR3 is made up of 17 amino acids. Germline V gives CDR1 SNHLY, CDR2 FYNNEI. CDR3 residues: CASSEWVGQTGANVLTF. The DNA for the CDR3 is TGTGCCAGCAGTGAATGGGTGGGGCAGACTGGGGCCAACGTCCTGACTTTC.

The chain recombines TRBV9 with TRBJ2-7, with 9 positions matching TRBD1. Unmatched junction bases numbered 8, after V lost 3 bases and J lost 4 bases. CDR1 and CDR2 from the germline V gene are SGDLS and YYNGEE. This CDR3 has 15 residues. CDR3 protein: CASSGGQGILYEQYF. The CDR3 DNA sequence: TGTGCCAGCAGCGGCGGACAGGGGATATTATACGAGCAGTACTTC.

The V gene is TRBV6-4, the J gene TRBJ2-2; a weak D match, TRBD1 (7 bases). Germline V CDR1 and CDR2: MRHNA, SNTAGT. This CDR3 spans 15 amino acids. V lost 5 bases and J 2 bases, leaving 12 bases between the germline ends. The CDR3 is CASSRQGGNTGELFF. The CDR3 nucleotides read TGTGCCAGCAGTCGACAGGGAGGCAACACCGGGGAGCTGTTTTTT.

The chain joins TRBV10-3 to TRBJ1-2; TRBD1 matches 7 bases. J lost 6 bases, V lost 2 bases, and 9 bases had no gene match. The CDR3 is 15 residues long. CDR1 and CDR2 from the germline V gene are ENHRY and SYGVKD. CDR3 bases: TGTGCCATCAGTGAGGAGACAGGGAAGTTTGATGGCTACACCTTC. Translating it yields CAISEETGKFDGYTF.

The gene calls are TRBV9 and TRBJ2-1, with TRBD2 matching 13 bases. This CDR3 spans 13 amino acids. The germline V gene encodes CDR1 SGDLS and CDR2 YYNGEE. Losses at the gene ends were 4 bases for V and 10 bases for J; bases not matched to a gene: 2. The CDR3 region is CASSLGLAGEQFF. In nucleotides, the CDR3 is TGTGCCAGCAGCTTGGGACTAGCGGGAGAGCAGTTCTTC.

Comment on this clone: Other DNA sequences in this sample translate to the same CDR3. The chain couples TRBV28 to TRBJ2-1; D call uncertain. CDR1 and CDR2 (germline): MDHEN, SYDVKM. V lost 2 bases and J 7 bases, leaving 6 bases between the germline ends. The CDR3 length is 12 residues. CDR3 sequence: CASSLRGNEQFF. The CDR3 DNA reads as TGTGCCAGCAGTTTAAGAGGAAATGAGCAGTTCTTC.

The genes are TRBV6-5 and TRBJ1-5, with a possible D match to TRBD1 (6 bases). Germline V gives CDR1 MNHEY, CDR2 SVGAGI. This CDR3 comprises 16 residues. The V gene lost 4 bases and the J gene lost 3 bases, with 16 bases spanning the gap. DNA of the CDR3: TGTGCCAGCAGTTCCCCAGGGGCAGGGGCCAATCAGCCCCAGCATTTT. Protein product: CASSSPGAGANQPQHF.

The V and J genes are TRBV5-4 and TRBJ2-1, with D unresolved. The CDR3 extends over 13 amino acids. The germline V gene encodes CDR1 SGHNT and CDR2 YYREEE (reference sequence). Trimming cost V 10 bases and J 0 bases, with 11 bases left between them. The CDR3 DNA is TGTGCCCTTGGGTGGAGCTCCTACAATGAGCAGTTCTTC. This codes for CALGWSSYNEQFF.

The CDR3 is CASSSPGTSGYNEQFF. The CDR3 nucleotides read TGTGCCAGCAGCTCACCGGGGACTAGCGGCTACAATGAGCAGTTCTTC. The rearrangement links TRBV11-1 to TRBJ2-1; 11 bases match TRBD2. CDR3 length: 16 amino acids. Trimming at V came to 4 bases and at J to 3 bases, leaving 5 bases not matched to a gene. Germline CDR1 and CDR2: SGHAT and FQDESV (reference sequence). Based on the CDR3 plus reference TRBV11-1 and TRBJ2-1, the full variable domain is EAEVAQSPRYKITEKSQAVAFWCDPISGHATLYWYRQILGQGPELLVQFQDESVVDDSQLPKDRFSAERLKGVDSTLKIQPAELGDSAMYLCASSSPGTSGYNEQFFGPGTRLTVL.

The chain combines TRBV5-6 with TRBJ1-4; TRBD1 matches 9 bases. J gave up 6 bases and V 4 bases, and 4 bases lay outside the gene matches. This CDR3 is built from 14 residues. Germline lookup yields CDR1 SGHDT and CDR2 YYEEEE. The CDR3 spells CASSPRDRDEKLFF. The CDR3 DNA reads TGTGCCAGCAGCCCTCGGGACAGGGATGAAAAACTGTTTTTT.

The chain links TRBV11-2 to TRBJ2-3, with D tentatively TRBD2 (7 bases). This CDR3 region has 15 residues. Germline V gene sequence: CDR1 SGHAT, CDR2 FQNNGV. Trimming shortened V by 4 bases and J by 2 bases, and 13 bases separated the two germline ends. The DNA for the CDR3 is TGTGCCAGCAGCTCTCTTGGGGGGGCCACAGATACGCAGTATTTT. Translation gives CASSSLGGATDTQYF.

This clone was seen only a few times. The chain has TRBV19 and TRBJ2-7; no clear D gene. CDR3 length equals 11 residues. The V end lost 2 bases, the J end lost 5 bases, and 4 bases lay between the germline ends. CDR1 LNHDA and CDR2 SQIVND come from the germline V gene (reference sequence). The CDR3 DNA is TGTGCCAGTAGTATACAGGACGAGCAGTACTTC. Amino acids: CASSIQDEQYF. Using reference TRBV19 and TRBJ2-7 for the parts outside the CDR3, the full variable domain is DGGITQSPKYLFRKEGQNVTLSCEQNLNHDAMYWYRQDPGQGLRLIYYSQIVNDFQKGDIAEGYSVSREKKESFPLTVTSAQKNPTAFYLCASSIQDEQYFGPGTRLTVT.

The chain combines TRBV5-1 with TRBJ2-2, with D possibly being TRBD2 (6 bases). V lost 4 bases and J lost 8, with 21 bases in between. The length of the CDR3 is 16 residues. The germline CDR1 and CDR2 sequences are SGHRS and YFSETQ. CDR3 residues: CASSATSGVLGGELFF. The CDR3 DNA follows: TGCGCCAGCAGCGCGACTAGTGGGGTGCTAGGAGGGGAGCTGTTTTTT.

V usage is TRBV7-6 and J usage is TRBJ1-1, with D possibly being TRBD1 (6 bases). CDR1 is SGHVS and CDR2 is FNYEAQ in the germline V gene. The ends were cut back, 5 bases at V and 0 bases at J, with 16 bases in the middle. The CDR3 runs to 16 residues. CDR3 residues: CASSPGGGLVNTEAFF. The CDR3 DNA is TGTGCCAGCAGCCCCGGCGGGGGGCTGGTGAACACTGAAGCTTTCTTT.

This chain uses TRBV7-6 with TRBJ2-5, with 10 bases matching TRBD2. The CDR3 runs to 15 residues. J lost 4 bases, V lost 0 bases, and 2 bases had no gene match. Germline CDR1 reads SGHVS; CDR2 reads FNYEAQ. The CDR3 region is CASSLAASGRETQYF. The CDR3 DNA sequence: TGTGCCAGCAGCTTAGCGGCTAGCGGGAGAGAGACCCAGTACTTC.

The chain uses TRBV28 and TRBJ1-2, with D possibly matching TRBD1 (5 bases). The CDR3 has 14 amino acids. V lost 4 bases and J 6 bases, leaving 15 bases between the germline ends. Looked up from germline, CDR1 is MDHEN and CDR2 is SYDVKM. The DNA for the CDR3 is TGTGCCAGCAGTTACGACAGCCTCGTGGATGGCTACACCTTC. Residues: CASSYDSLVDGYTF.